Each of the 9 T cell receptor beta chains below was sequenced from the same sample in a study of T-cell reconstitution after alpha-beta-depleted transplantation in children. During its preparation, the TCRbeta library received unique molecular identifiers. TCRdb re-analysed the PCR reads in MiXCR, keeping a single row per CDR3 protein. The sample contains 700,000 to 850,000 distinct CDR3 sequences, 16% of which appear only once. The sample was PBMCs, mostly from graft donor cells, taken 360 days after TCRalphabeta/CD19-depleted stem cell transplant. Receptor source: a male patient under 18 who had a stem cell transplant for acute lymphoblastic leukemia, so the T cells may come from the graft donor.

The gene calls are TRBV29-1 and TRBJ2-7; no reliable D call. Per the germline V gene, CDR1 is SQVTM and CDR2 is ANQGSEA. V was clipped by 6 bases and J by 6 bases, with 15 bases between them. The CDR3 loop spans 12 amino acids. For the CDR3, the DNA is TGCAGCGTCCCAGCCGCAGAGGCCGAGCAGTACTTC. Its translation is CSVPAAEAEQYF.

This clonotype came up a few times. This sequence joins TRBV20-1 and TRBJ2-7; possibly TRBD2 for D (6 bases). Germline loops: CDR1 DFQATT, CDR2 SNEGSKA (reference sequence). V was shortened by 1 base and J by 2 bases, with 12 bases between the two germline ends. CDR3 length: 14 amino acids. In nucleotides, the CDR3 is TGCAGTGCTAGAGGGGGGGACGGACCCTACGAGCAGTACTTC. The encoded protein is CSARGGDGPYEQYF.

This clonotype was counted between two and nine times. The chain combines TRBV7-9 with TRBJ1-4, with TRBD1 as a possible D gene (5 bases). The V end lost 5 bases, the J end lost 7 bases, and 8 bases lay between the germline ends. CDR1 is SEHNR and CDR2 is FQNEAQ in the germline V gene (reference sequence). The CDR3 contains 12 residues. Written as DNA, the CDR3 is TGTGCCAGCAGCCCGGGGCGTGAAAAACTGTTTTTT. This translates into CASSPGREKLFF.

This clonotype was observed a few times. V and J are TRBV24-1 and TRBJ1-4; TRBD1 aligns across 7 bases. V shed 0 bases, J shed 7 bases, and the junction held 4 bases outside the gene matches. The CDR3 runs to 15 residues. Germline-derived CDR1 and CDR2 are KGHDR and SFDVKD. In DNA form, the CDR3 reads TGTGCCACCAGTGATTTGCAGGCAGGGGGTGAAAAACTGTTTTTT. Its translation: CATSDLQAGGEKLFF.

This clonotype was counted a few times. The chain couples TRBV7-8 to TRBJ1-5, with D perhaps TRBD1 (6 bases). The CDR3 extends over 17 amino acids. V lost 5 bases and J lost 3, with 20 bases in between. CDR1 is SGHVS, CDR2 FQNEAQ, per germline. The CDR3 sequence is CASSVSGGRGVNQPQHF. CDR3 DNA sequence: TGTGCCAGCAGCGTCAGCGGGGGGCGAGGTGTCAATCAGCCCCAGCATTTT. The full variable domain, with the rest looked up from reference TRBV7-8 and TRBJ1-5, is GAGVSQSPRYKVAKRGQDVALRCDPISGHVSLFWYQQALGQGPEFLTYFQNEAQLDKSGLPSDRFFAERPEGSVSTLKIQRTQQEDSAVYLCASSVSGGRGVNQPQHFGDGTRLSIL.

This clonotype was seen only a few times. The rearrangement links TRBV5-1 to TRBJ2-3; D is possibly TRBD2 (6 bases). Looked up from germline, CDR1 is SGHRS and CDR2 is YFSETQ. V was shortened by 0 bases and J by 5 bases, with 10 bases between the two germline ends. The CDR3 extends over 14 amino acids. DNA of the CDR3: TGCGCCAGCAGCTTGGACGGGAGCGTAGATACGCAGTATTTT. It is translated as CASSLDGSVDTQYF.

This chain links TRBV5-1 with TRBJ2-4, with 8 positions matching TRBD1. There are 13 residues in the CDR3. V was clipped by 5 bases and J by 7 bases; unmatched bases: 5. The germline gives CDR1 SGHRS, CDR2 YFSETQ. Here the CDR3 reads CASRPGQGNIQYF. The CDR3, as DNA: TGCGCCAGCAGACCCGGACAGGGTAACATTCAGTACTTC.

This clonotype has more than one count but fewer than ten. This sequence joins TRBV7-2 and TRBJ2-1; 11 bases map to TRBD2. CDR1 SGHTA and CDR2 FQGNSA come from the germline V gene. The CDR3 has 16 residues. Trimming removed 5 bases from V and 6 bases from J; junction bases left unmatched: 9. The CDR3 reads CASSHGLAGFFNEQFF. CDR3 nucleotides: TGTGCCAGCAGCCATGGACTAGCGGGCTTTTTCAATGAGCAGTTCTTC.

V and J are TRBV5-7 and TRBJ2-7, with D perhaps being TRBD1 or TRBD2 (6 bases each). TRBV5-7 is an ORF; its function is uncertain. V dropped 10 bases and J dropped 0 bases, with 14 bases sitting between them. The CDR3 runs to 13 residues. CDR3: CAVRGGNSYEQYF. In DNA form, the CDR3 reads TGTGCCGTTCGAGGGGGGAACTCCTACGAGCAGTACTTC.